Sequencing of this T cell receptor (beta chain) was carried out in a study of blood T cell repertoires in COVID-19. The wider study: The United States, Italy and Spain supplied acute and convalescent COVID-19 samples.

Germline V gives CDR1 KGHDR, CDR2 SFDVKD. The CDR3 contains 12 residues. V lost 11 bases, J lost 3 bases, and 6 bases stayed unmatched. The authors' processing: By means of reference gene primer amplification, nucleated cell counts were estimated. Sequencing was performed with immunoSEQ multiplex PCR; in TCRdb, only in-frame clones are kept and a portion is missing. The DNA gave D and trimming, while V, J and clone size come from that table. The sample yields roughly 430,000 clones, about 88% seen once. Participants, about 18 to 90 years old, spanned approximately 26 US areas. The chain employs TRBV24-1 and TRBJ2-7; 7 bases are a match to TRBD1. The sample consisted of PBMCs or T cells enriched from blood (not recorded which). The TCR was taken from a woman aged 18 to 35 who had been exposed to COVID-19. The CDR3 loop reads CAIEGQNYEQYF. In nucleotides, the CDR3 is TGTGCCATTGAGGGACAGAACTACGAGCAGTACTTC.